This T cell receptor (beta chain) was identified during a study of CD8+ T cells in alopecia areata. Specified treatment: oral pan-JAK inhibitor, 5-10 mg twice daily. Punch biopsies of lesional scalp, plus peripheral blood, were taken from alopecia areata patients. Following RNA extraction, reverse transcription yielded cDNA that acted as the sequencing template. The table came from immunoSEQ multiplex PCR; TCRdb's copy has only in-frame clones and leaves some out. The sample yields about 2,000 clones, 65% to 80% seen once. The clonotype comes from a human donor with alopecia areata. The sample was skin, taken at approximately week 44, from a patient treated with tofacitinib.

The CDR3 DNA sequence: TGTGCCAGCAGTTACTCCGGGACGGTTAATGAAAAACTGTTTTTT. Its translation is CASSYSGTVNEKLFF. This rearrangement joins TRBV6-5 to TRBJ1-4, with D possibly TRBD1 on 5 matching bases. There are 15 residues in the CDR3. The germline V and J ends were trimmed by 0 bases and 4 bases, with 9 bases remaining between them. Germline V lookup: CDR1 MNHEY, CDR2 SVGAGI.